This TCR beta chain emerged from a study of blood T cell repertoires in COVID-19. Looked up from germline, CDR1 is SGHTS and CDR2 is YDEGEE. V was shortened by 1 base and J by 1 base, with 6 bases between the two germline ends. CDR3 length: 13 residues. Here immunoSEQ multiplex PCR was the method, and the copy in TCRdb shows in-frame clones only, minus some. The data show fewer than 350,000 clones, about 86% seen once. This rearrangement joins TRBV5-8 to TRBJ2-7; the D gene is possibly TRBD1 (5 bases). Sequenced sample: peripheral blood. This sequence originates from a woman younger than 45 with COVID-19, enrolled during active disease. CDR3 sequence (DNA): TGTGCCAGCAGCTTGCAGGGATCCTACGAGCAGTACTTC. Translated, it gives CASSLQGSYEQYF.